The source of this TCR beta chain is a study of regulatory T cells in long-lasting Graves disease. For the study at large: Persistence in Graves' disease required over 5 years of antithyroid drugs plus positive TSH receptor antibodies.

According to the study, TCR beta libraries were built with iRepertoire HTBI primers and CDR3-region Arm-PCR. One entry per CDR3 protein, called by TCRdb with MiXCR from the multiplex PCR reads. The table has hundreds of thousands of distinct CDR3 sequences, 20% to 25% seen once. Time point of the sample: persistent/refractory GD, antithyroid drugs over 5 years with positive TRAb. Preparation of the TCR library used RNA extracted from PBMCs. The CDR3 runs to 16 residues. Germline CDR1 is LNHDA and CDR2 is SQIVND (reference sequence). J gave up 4 bases and V 1 base, and 8 bases lay outside the gene matches.

This chain connects TRBV19 to TRBJ2-5; 8 bases align to TRBD2. The source of this sequence is a female donor with Graves disease. Material: peripheral blood mononuclear cells (PBMCs), obtained when the disease was refractory, from a patient treated with antithyroid drugs. CDR3 nucleotide sequence: TGTGCCAGTAGTATAGTTGGCACCAGCGGGAGAGAGACCCAGTACTTC. It specifies CASSIVGTSGRETQYF.